Following are 32 T cell receptor beta chains from one sample sequenced in a study of blood T cell repertoires in COVID-19 (TCRdb year 2020). Library preparation was by the immunoSEQ multiplex PCR assay. Here the immuneACCESS table is served through TCRdb, limited to in-frame sequences with V and J called. Missing clones are a known gap in these copies; in checked studies unresolved V genes cover under half, and the rest lacks a known reason. The sample data list under 250,000 clones, and about four fifths of these were observed just once. The top ten hold about 4% of the sample. The sequenced sample was peripheral blood. Every receptor here comes from a man in his forties or fifties with acute or convalescent COVID-19.

This chain links TRBV18 with TRBJ2-1, with 10 bases lining up with TRBD1. V lost 4 bases and J lost 10; bases outside the gene matches: 7. The length of the CDR3 is 14 residues. Germline CDR1 is KGHSH and CDR2 is LQKENI. The CDR3 here is CASSHRDRGKEQFF. The CDR3 coding sequence is TGTGCCAGCTCACACCGGGACAGGGGTAAGGAGCAGTTCTTC.

In nucleotides, the CDR3 is TGTGCTAGTGGTTCCCGGCAGGGATCTTATGACACTGAAGCTTTCTTT. Its translation is CASGSRQGSYDTEAFF. This sequence joins TRBV12-5 and TRBJ1-1, with D tentatively TRBD1 (5 bases). Trimming cost V 4 bases and J 3 bases, with 18 bases left between them. The length of the CDR3 is 16 residues. The V gene's germline CDR1 is LGHNT and CDR2 FRNRAP.

The chain recombines TRBV28 with TRBJ1-1, with D maybe TRBD1 (6 bases). V shed 5 bases and J shed 4 bases, with 17 bases lying between them. Germline lookup yields CDR1 MDHEN and CDR2 SYDVKM. This CDR3 has 15 residues. This CDR3 reads CASSREGGRFTEAFF. Here the CDR3 DNA reads TGTGCCAGCAGTCGTGAGGGGGGGAGGTTCACTGAAGCTTTCTTT.

This chain links TRBV3-1 (or the pseudogene TRBV3-2) with TRBJ2-7, with D perhaps matching TRBD2 (6 bases). This CDR3 is 15 amino acids long. Trimming removed 1 base at V and 2 bases at J, with 12 bases between. Germline CDR1 reads LGHDT; CDR2 reads YNNKEL (reference sequence). CDR3 sequence reads: CASSQGHGRTYEQYF. As DNA, the CDR3 is TGTGCCAGCAGCCAAGGTCACGGGAGAACCTACGAGCAGTACTTC.

The V gene is TRBV18, the J gene TRBJ1-1, with 9 bases fitting TRBD1. With 6 bases clipped from V and 2 bases from J, the junction kept 4 bases outside the gene matches. Germline V gene data show CDR1 as KGHSH and CDR2 as LQKENI. This CDR3 has 14 amino acids. The CDR3 coding sequence is TGTGCCAGCTCGCAGGGACAGGGCAACACTGAAGCTTTCTTT. Residues: CASSQGQGNTEAFF.

The CDR3 DNA sequence: TGTGCCAGCAGTTTCGTGGCCGGGAATCAGCCCCAGCATTTT. Protein sequence: CASSFVAGNQPQHF. The chain couples TRBV27 to TRBJ1-5, with D unresolved. This CDR3 region has 14 residues. The V gene lost 3 bases and the J gene lost 4 bases, with 10 bases spanning the gap. CDR1 and CDR2 (germline): MNHEY, SMNVEV (reference sequence).

V is TRBV5-1 and J is TRBJ1-1, with a tentative D call TRBD1 (5 bases). CDR1 and CDR2 (germline): SGHRS, YFSETQ. The CDR3 has 14 amino acids. V was pared by 5 bases and J by 7 bases, with 18 bases between. CDR3 region: CASRIQGVQGEAFF. The CDR3 DNA reads TGCGCCAGCAGGATCCAAGGGGTGCAGGGTGAAGCTTTCTTT.

This clone was detected once. This sequence joins TRBV5-4 and TRBJ1-2, with unresolved D. From germline, CDR1 is SGHNT and CDR2 YYREEE (reference sequence). The length of the CDR3 is 12 residues. Here the CDR3 DNA reads TGTGTCACAAGGGAGCCTAACTATGGCTACACCTTC. Encoded protein: CVTREPNYGYTF. The complete variable domain, with remaining parts taken from reference TRBV5-4 and TRBJ1-2, reads ETGVTQSPTHLIKTRGQQVTLRCSSQSGHNTVSWYQQALGQGPQFIFQYYREEENGRGNFPPRFSGLQFPNYSSELNVNALELDDSALYLCVTREPNYGYTFGSGTRLTVV.

The chain combines TRBV11-2 with TRBJ2-1; 10 positions match TRBD1. Germline lookup yields CDR1 SGHAT and CDR2 FQNNGV. V lost 4 bases and J lost 10; bases outside the gene matches: 1. This CDR3 spans 12 amino acids. The CDR3 region is CASSWDRGEQFF. CDR3 in DNA: TGTGCCAGCAGCTGGGACAGGGGCGAGCAGTTCTTC.

The gene calls are TRBV2 and TRBJ1-5; TRBD1 might be the D (5 bases). The CDR3 has 17 residues. Germline V gives CDR1 SNHLY, CDR2 FYNNEI. V lost 0 bases and J 1 base, leaving 13 bases between the germline ends. The DNA of the CDR3 is TGTGCCAGCAGTGAAGCCCAGGGTTTTTCAAGCAATCAGCCCCAGCATTTT. Its translation: CASSEAQGFSSNQPQHF.

The gene calls are TRBV27 and TRBJ2-2; TRBD1 is a possible D gene (5 bases). Germline CDR1 reads MNHEY; CDR2 reads SMNVEV (reference sequence). CDR3 length: 14 amino acids. Between the trimmed V and J ends, which lost 2 bases and 6 bases, there was a span of 10 bases. The CDR3 here is CASSLVETAGELFF. The CDR3 DNA reads as TGTGCCAGCAGTTTAGTTGAGACAGCCGGGGAGCTGTTTTTT.

This clone was counted between two and nine times. The chain links TRBV5-1 to TRBJ2-2; TRBD1 matches 8 bases. J gave up 4 bases and V 2 bases, and 7 bases lay outside the gene matches. This CDR3 spans 16 amino acids. Germline CDR1 and CDR2: SGHRS and YFSETQ. The CDR3 sequence: CASSLDGTGLTGELFF. CDR3 DNA sequence: TGCGCCAGCAGCTTAGACGGGACAGGCCTCACCGGGGAGCTGTTTTTT.

This clone was recorded only once. This sequence joins TRBV19 and TRBJ1-5; 7 positions agree with TRBD1. The V and J ends lost 4 bases and 2 bases, in that order; junction bases with no gene match: 5. This CDR3 is built from 15 residues. The V gene's germline CDR1 is LNHDA and CDR2 SQIVND (reference sequence). The CDR3 DNA is TGTGCCAGTAGTAGTGAGACAGGGCGCAATCAGCCCCAGCATTTT. Amino acid sequence: CASSSETGRNQPQHF. The entire variable domain, with the rest obtained from reference TRBV19 and TRBJ1-5, is as follows: DGGITQSPKYLFRKEGQNVTLSCEQNLNHDAMYWYRQDPGQGLRLIYYSQIVNDFQKGDIAEGYSVSREKKESFPLTVTSAQKNPTAFYLCASSSETGRNQPQHFGDGTRLSIL.

This rearrangement joins TRBV28 to TRBJ2-5; weak D call: TRBD1 (6 bases). V was shortened by 1 base and J by 2 bases, with 14 bases between the two germline ends. The CDR3 has 16 amino acids. Germline CDR1 reads MDHEN; CDR2 reads SYDVKM. CDR3 sequence (DNA): TGTGCCAGCAGTTTATTAGGGGGTTTAACACAAGAGACCCAGTACTTC. It is translated as CASSLLGGLTQETQYF. The full variable domain, completed using reference TRBV28 and TRBJ2-5, is DVKVTQSSRYLVKRTGEKVFLECVQDMDHENMFWYRQDPGLGLRLIYFSYDVKMKEKGDIPEGYSVSREKKERFSLILESASTNQTSMYLCASSLLGGLTQETQYFGPGTRLLVL.

The rearrangement links TRBV28 to TRBJ1-2; D not resolved. V dropped 6 bases and J dropped 6 bases, with 17 bases sitting between them. The CDR3 is 14 residues long. Germline values: CDR1 MDHEN, CDR2 SYDVKM. CDR3 DNA sequence: TGTGCCAGCAGCCCACCGACGGGAGCCGATGGCTACACCTTC. Its translation: CASSPPTGADGYTF.

The genes are TRBV6-2 or TRBV6-3 and TRBJ2-7; TRBD2 agrees at 7 bases. Trimming removed 0 bases from V and 1 base from J; junction bases left unmatched: 6. The CDR3 has 16 residues. Germline V CDR1 and CDR2: MNHEY, SVGEGT. In DNA, the CDR3 is TGTGCCAGCAGTTACTCGACGCGGGAGCGGTCCTACGAGCAGTACTTC. Protein: CASSYSTRERSYEQYF.

This rearrangement joins TRBV29-1 to TRBJ2-1; 8 bases fit TRBD1. The CDR3 contains 15 residues. J was trimmed by 5 bases and V by 3 bases; bases with no gene match: 9. Germline loops: CDR1 SQVTM, CDR2 ANQGSEA. The CDR3 here is CSVEGRQGIDNEQFF. CDR3 DNA sequence: TGCAGCGTTGAGGGTAGACAGGGGATAGACAATGAGCAGTTCTTC.

V is TRBV11-1 and J is TRBJ1-3; D remains ambiguous. The germline gives CDR1 SGHAT, CDR2 FQDESV (reference sequence). Trimming cost V 5 bases and J 0 bases, with 14 bases left between them. The CDR3 runs 16 residues. CDR3 coding DNA: TGTGCCAGCAGCGCCCCTGGCCCCTTCTCTGGAAACACCATATATTTT. Translating it yields CASSAPGPFSGNTIYF. The variable domain in full, with the rest retrieved from reference TRBV11-1 and TRBJ1-3, is EAEVAQSPRYKITEKSQAVAFWCDPISGHATLYWYRQILGQGPELLVQFQDESVVDDSQLPKDRFSAERLKGVDSTLKIQPAELGDSAMYLCASSAPGPFSGNTIYFGEGSWLTVV.

The chain combines TRBV11-2 with TRBJ1-2; no reliable D call. CDR1 and CDR2 (germline): SGHAT, FQNNGV. The ends were cut back, 1 base at V and 0 bases at J, with 9 bases in the middle. This CDR3 has 15 amino acids. The chain's CDR3 is CASSLAQASNYGYTF. In DNA form, the CDR3 reads TGTGCCAGCAGCTTAGCTCAGGCGTCTAACTATGGCTACACCTTC. The full variable domain, its missing parts supplied by reference TRBV11-2 and TRBJ1-2, is EAGVAQSPRYKIIEKRQSVAFWCNPISGHATLYWYQQILGQGPKLLIQFQNNGVVDDSQLPKDRFSAERLKGVDSTLKIQPAKLEDSAVYLCASSLAQASNYGYTFGSGTRLTVV.

The V call is TRBV6-5, the J call TRBJ2-3; 10 positions match TRBD2. Germline CDR1 MNHEY, CDR2 SVGAGI. V shed 0 bases and J 5 bases; nucleotides not matched to a gene: 2. The CDR3 covers 15 residues. The CDR3 DNA sequence: TGTGCCAGCAGTTACTCCCTAGCGGGAGAAGATACGCAGTATTTT. This encodes CASSYSLAGEDTQYF.

This clone appeared once. The V gene is TRBV28, the J gene TRBJ2-1; D not certain. This CDR3 is 18 amino acids long. The ends were cut back, 7 bases at V and 8 bases at J, with 30 bases in the middle. Germline CDR1 and CDR2: MDHEN and SYDVKM. CDR3 loop: CASKTTNPYIYLAHEQFF. For the CDR3, the DNA is TGTGCCAGCAAAACTACCAACCCTTACATTTACCTCGCTCATGAGCAGTTCTTC.

This clone is a singleton in its sample. The gene calls are TRBV6-1 and TRBJ2-7; D is unresolved. The CDR3 has 17 amino acids. The germline V and J ends were trimmed by 2 bases and 7 bases, with 24 bases remaining between them. Per germline, CDR1 MNHNS and CDR2 SASEGT. The CDR3 bases are TGTGCCAGCAGTGAAATATTTGGTTGGCAGTTGCTTAAAGAGCAGTACTTC. Translation: CASSEIFGWQLLKEQYF.

CDR3 in DNA: TGTGCCAGCAGCTTAGCAGGTCAAATGGGCTGGGAAGAGACCCAGTACTTC. Translated: CASSLAGQMGWEETQYF. The chain links TRBV7-9 to TRBJ2-5; no clear D. From germline, CDR1 is SEHNR and CDR2 FQNEAQ (reference sequence). The CDR3 is 17 amino acids. V dropped 0 bases and J dropped 3 bases, with 17 bases sitting between them.

This rearrangement joins TRBV5-1 to TRBJ2-2; TRBD1 matches 8 bases. The CDR3 has 16 residues. CDR1 is SGHRS and CDR2 is YFSETQ in the germline V gene. V dropped 2 bases and J dropped 3; count of bases not matched to a gene: 6. The CDR3 DNA sequence: TGCGCCAGCAGCTTATCCCCACAGGGGGACACCGGGGAGCTGTTTTTT. Protein: CASSLSPQGDTGELFF.

The CDR3: CASSKGHRGTYEQYF. DNA for the CDR3: TGTGCCAGCAGCAAAGGCCACAGGGGAACCTACGAGCAGTACTTC. The chain joins TRBV21-1 to TRBJ2-7; TRBD1 was called by the table and not checked on the DNA. TRBV21-1 is labeled a pseudogene. This CDR3 spans 15 amino acids.

The rearrangement joins TRBV5-1 to TRBJ1-4; 7 bases align to TRBD1. The junction had 0 bases not matched to a gene; V was cut back by 4 bases and J by 0 bases. The CDR3 is 14 residues long. Germline values: CDR1 SGHRS, CDR2 YFSETQ. The DNA for the CDR3 is TGCGCCAGCAGCGGGACAGCAACTAATGAAAAACTGTTTTTT. Its translation is CASSGTATNEKLFF.

V usage is TRBV19 and J usage is TRBJ2-1; perhaps TRBD2 as D (5 bases). The germline CDR1 and CDR2 sequences are LNHDA and SQIVND (reference sequence). The CDR3 is 15 residues long. Trimming cost V 7 bases and J 2 bases, with 15 bases left between them. Here the CDR3 DNA reads TGTGCCAGTACCCTAATCCCGGGAACCTACAATGAGCAGTTCTTC. Protein sequence: CASTLIPGTYNEQFF.

This clone appeared once. The V call is TRBV5-1, the J call TRBJ2-5; tentative D call: TRBD2 (6 bases). V lost 0 bases and J 3 bases, leaving 15 bases between the germline ends. The CDR3 runs 16 residues. The V gene's germline CDR1 is SGHRS and CDR2 YFSETQ. The CDR3 region is CASSLARGRGKETQYF. In DNA form, the CDR3 reads TGCGCCAGCAGCTTGGCGCGTGGGCGGGGCAAAGAGACCCAGTACTTC. Looking up the rest from reference TRBV5-1 and TRBJ2-5 gives the full variable domain: KAGVTQTPRYLIKTRGQQVTLSCSPISGHRSVSWYQQTPGQGLQFLFEYFSETQRNKGNFPGRFSGRQFSNSRSEMNVSTLELGDSALYLCASSLARGRGKETQYFGPGTRLLVL.

The chain uses TRBV7-2 and TRBJ2-4, with 7 bases matching TRBD2. This CDR3 is 14 amino acids long. Germline CDR1 reads SGHTA; CDR2 reads FQGNSA. The V segment lost 6 bases and the J segment 4 bases; nucleotides outside the gene matches: 6. The CDR3 DNA follows: TGTGCCAGCAGAGGGAGGGAGGGGAAAAACATTCAGTACTTC. Its translation: CASRGREGKNIQYF.

V and J are TRBV30 and TRBJ1-1; 7 nucleotides match TRBD1. After removal of 4 bases from V and 4 bases from J, the junction contained 3 bases not matched to a gene. The length of the CDR3 is 12 residues. CDR1 is GTSNPN, CDR2 SVGIG, per germline (reference sequence). The CDR3 loop reads CAWIRGTTEAFF. The CDR3 region has the DNA TGTGCCTGGATCAGGGGGACCACTGAAGCTTTCTTT.

The chain combines TRBV5-1 with TRBJ1-3, with unresolved D. Germline CDR1 and CDR2: SGHRS and YFSETQ. V gave up 4 bases and J gave up 4 bases, with 15 bases separating them. The CDR3 consists of 15 residues. CDR3 in amino acids: CASSQSGIAGNTIYF. The DNA of the CDR3 is TGCGCCAGCAGCCAAAGCGGAATAGCCGGAAACACCATATATTTT. The variable domain in full, with the rest retrieved from reference TRBV5-1 and TRBJ1-3, is KAGVTQTPRYLIKTRGQQVTLSCSPISGHRSVSWYQQTPGQGLQFLFEYFSETQRNKGNFPGRFSGRQFSNSRSEMNVSTLELGDSALYLCASSQSGIAGNTIYFGEGSWLTVV.

The table lists this clone with a few counts. V is TRBV6-2 or TRBV6-3 and J is TRBJ2-1; D is unresolved. Germline V gene sequence: CDR1 MNHEY, CDR2 SVGEGT. Trimming took off 6 bases at V and 3 bases at J, with 12 bases between the two ends. The CDR3 covers 14 residues. The CDR3 loop reads CASSRDNLYNEQFF. CDR3 sequence (DNA): TGTGCCAGCAGCCGCGACAACCTCTACAATGAGCAGTTCTTC.